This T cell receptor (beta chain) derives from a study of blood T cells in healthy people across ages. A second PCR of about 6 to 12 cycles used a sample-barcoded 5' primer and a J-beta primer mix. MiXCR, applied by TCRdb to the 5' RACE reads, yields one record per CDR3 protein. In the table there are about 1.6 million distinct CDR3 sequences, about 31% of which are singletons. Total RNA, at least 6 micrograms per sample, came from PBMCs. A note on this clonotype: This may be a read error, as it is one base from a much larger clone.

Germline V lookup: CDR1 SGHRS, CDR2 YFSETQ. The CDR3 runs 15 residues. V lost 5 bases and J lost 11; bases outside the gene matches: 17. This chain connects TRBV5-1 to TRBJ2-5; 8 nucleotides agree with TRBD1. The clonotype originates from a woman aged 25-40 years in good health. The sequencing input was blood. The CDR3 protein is CASRMGQDSSYQQYF. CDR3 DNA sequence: TGCGCCAGCAGAATGGGACAGGATAGCTCCTACCAGCAGTACTTC.